This T cell receptor beta chain came from a study of CD8 T cells in ankylosing spondylitis. The CDR3 consists of 14 residues. Trimming stripped 6 bases from V and 5 bases from J, with 14 bases between. The germline CDR1 and CDR2 sequences are SGHTA and FQGNSA. Details on this clonotype: Its target is unknown.

MiXCR was run by TCRdb on the 5' RACE reads, yielding one entry per CDR3 protein. The sample yields around 300,000 distinct CDR3 sequences, 20% seen once. Findings and limits, study-wide: A TCR beta motif made of several highly homologous variants seemed typical of ankylosing spondylitis blood.

This chain connects TRBV7-2 to TRBJ2-1; the D gene is possibly TRBD2 (6 bases). The TCR sequence derives from a female donor with ankylosing spondylitis or in good health (not recorded which). The sequenced material came from blood, either unsorted or a sorted T cell fraction (not recorded which). The CDR3 nucleotides are TGTGCCAGCAGGCGTGGGGGGTCCGACAATGAGCAGTTCTTC. It encodes CASRRGGSDNEQFF.